The 3 T cell receptor beta chains below come from one sample, sequenced in a study of T cells after posttransplantation cyclophosphamide. Some clones are missing from TCRdb's copy, which holds only in-frame ones; the method was immunoSEQ multiplex PCR. This sample comprises about 36,000 clones, none seen once only. The sample consisted of PBMCs. These receptors were taken from a girl aged 5-17 years in good health, CMV-negative, and a related stem cell transplant donor.

Ten or more counts support this clone. V is TRBV7-6 and J is TRBJ1-4; D perhaps matches TRBD1 (5 bases). The germline V and J ends were trimmed by 5 bases and 6 bases, with 13 bases remaining between them. CDR3 length: 14 residues. Germline CDR1 SGHVS, CDR2 FNYEAQ. The chain's CDR3 is CASSKAGGDEKLFF. The CDR3 nucleotides are TGTGCCAGCAGCAAAGCGGGGGGTGATGAAAAACTGTTTTTT.

In this sample, this clone turned up a few times. The gene calls are TRBV6-5 and TRBJ1-5; the D gene is possibly TRBD1 (5 bases). CDR3 length equals 14 residues. CDR1 MNHEY and CDR2 SVGAGI come from the germline V gene. V was trimmed by 5 bases and J by 6 bases, leaving 14 bases between them. This CDR3 reads CASSLDRDGQPQHF. CDR3 DNA: TGTGCCAGCAGTCTCGACAGAGACGGTCAGCCCCAGCATTTT.

This chain links TRBV2 with TRBJ1-5, with D tentatively TRBD1 (5 bases). Germline V gene sequence: CDR1 SNHLY, CDR2 FYNNEI. CDR3 length: 14 amino acids. Trimming stripped 6 bases from V and 2 bases from J, with 11 bases between. The CDR3 here is CASRDTWGNQPQHF. CDR3 coding DNA: TGTGCCAGCAGGGACACGTGGGGCAATCAGCCCCAGCATTTT.